The clone carrying this T cell receptor beta chain was counted a few times. The data originate from a study of cytomegalovirus exposure and HLA in healthy donors. The CDR3 runs to 15 residues. Germline trimming cut 3 bases from V and 2 bases from J; bases unmatched to any gene: 3. Looked up from germline, CDR1 is GTSNPN and CDR2 is SVGIG (reference sequence). The PCR contained 60 Vbeta and 13 Jbeta primers. Profiled with immunoSEQ multiplex PCR; TCRdb holds only in-frame clones, not every one. The table records roughly 150,000 clones, about four fifths of them present only once. The source is a male donor in good health and CMV-seropositive. The gene calls are TRBV30 and TRBJ2-6; 8 bases fit TRBD1. The sample consisted of PBMCs. This CDR3 reads CAWRTRGPGANVLTF. Written as DNA, the CDR3 is TGTGCCTGGAGAACCAGGGGGCCTGGGGCCAACGTCCTGACTTTC.